The 26 T cell receptor beta chains below were found in one sample sequenced in a study of blood T cell repertoires in COVID-19. The repertoire was sequenced with immunoSEQ multiplex PCR; TCRdb's copy has only in-frame clones and lacks some. The table lists some 300,000 clones, about 90% of them singletons. Specimen: PBMCs or T cells enriched from blood (not recorded which). All receptors come from a woman aged 25 to 45 who had recovered from COVID-19.

The chain links TRBV10-2 to TRBJ2-5; 10 bases are a match to TRBD2. Germline loops: CDR1 WSHSY, CDR2 SAAADI. V lost 9 bases to trimming and J lost 2 bases; unmatched junction nucleotides: 3. CDR3 length: 13 amino acids. The CDR3 region has the DNA TGCGCCAGTAAGACTAGCGGGCAAGAGACCCAGTACTTC. Translating gives CASKTSGQETQYF.

The chain links TRBV24-1 to TRBJ2-2; TRBD1 aligns across 9 bases. The germline V gene encodes CDR1 KGHDR and CDR2 SFDVKD. V shed 7 bases and J 4 bases; nucleotides not matched to a gene: 12. The CDR3 totals 17 residues. CDR3 region: CATSTTDGQGLTGELFF. The DNA of the CDR3 is TGTGCCACCAGCACGACGGATGGACAGGGGCTCACCGGGGAGCTGTTTTTT.

This clone has just a few counts. This rearrangement joins TRBV7-9 to TRBJ2-1, with a possible D match to TRBD2 (5 bases). The CDR3 consists of 15 residues. V lost 5 bases, J lost 0 bases, and 11 bases lay in between. CDR1 and CDR2 from the germline V gene are SEHNR and FQNEAQ (reference sequence). The chain's CDR3 is CASSAEGSSYNEQFF. In DNA form, the CDR3 reads TGTGCCAGCAGCGCCGAGGGTAGCTCCTACAATGAGCAGTTCTTC.

This clone was observed a single time. The chain has TRBV19 and TRBJ1-1, with no clear D. The germline V gene has CDR1 LNHDA and CDR2 SQIVND (reference sequence). This CDR3 comprises 14 residues. V was trimmed by 2 bases and J by 1 base, leaving 8 bases between them. CDR3 protein: CASSIISQNTEAFF. DNA for the CDR3: TGTGCCAGTAGTATAATTAGCCAGAACACTGAAGCTTTCTTT.

The genes are TRBV27 and TRBJ2-3; 13 nucleotides agree with TRBD2. Germline lookup yields CDR1 MNHEY and CDR2 SMNVEV (reference sequence). The CDR3 loop spans 17 amino acids. V lost 3 bases and J lost 2; bases outside the gene matches: 5. The CDR3 DNA sequence: TGTGCCAGCAGTTTGGGACTAGCGGGATATTCCACAGATACGCAGTATTTT. Its translation is CASSLGLAGYSTDTQYF.

The V call is TRBV2, the J call TRBJ2-3; possibly TRBD1 for D (6 bases). Trimming shortened V by 7 bases and J by 0 bases, and 29 bases separated the two germline ends. Germline assignment: CDR1 SNHLY and CDR2 FYNNEI. The length of the CDR3 is 20 residues. The DNA for the CDR3 is TGTGCCAGCATACTCATAACAGGGTTATCGCCCAGAGTAAGCACAGATACGCAGTATTTT. Translation: CASILITGLSPRVSTDTQYF.

There are a few counts of this clone. This sequence joins TRBV2 and TRBJ1-6; perhaps TRBD1 as D (5 bases). The germline gives CDR1 SNHLY, CDR2 FYNNEI. The CDR3 loop spans 15 amino acids. V lost 2 bases and J 6 bases, leaving 11 bases between the germline ends. The CDR3 here is CASSENQGGNSPLHF. CDR3 sequence (DNA): TGTGCCAGCAGTGAAAACCAGGGCGGTAATTCACCCCTCCACTTT.

This rearrangement joins TRBV4-3 to TRBJ1-2; a possible D gene is TRBD1 (6 bases). The CDR3 spans 14 residues. Germline loops: CDR1 LGHNA, CDR2 YSLEER. Trimming removed 3 bases at V and 4 bases at J, with 12 bases between. For the CDR3, the DNA is TGCGCCAGCAGCCACTATGGACAGCTCTATGGCTACACCTTC. This encodes CASSHYGQLYGYTF.

This chain links TRBV11-3 with TRBJ2-3; tentatively, D is TRBD2 (6 bases). The CDR3 is 13 amino acids. V was trimmed by 1 base and J by 5 bases, leaving 7 bases between them. Germline CDR1 is SGHNT and CDR2 is YENEEA. The CDR3 reads CASSLGGIDTQYF. The CDR3 DNA is TGTGCCAGCAGCTTAGGCGGGATAGATACGCAGTATTTT. Complete variable domain (other parts from reference TRBV11-3 and TRBJ2-3): EAGVVQSPRYKIIEKKQPVAFWCNPISGHNTLYWYLQNLGQGPELLIRYENEEAVDDSQLPKDRFSAERLKGVDSTLKIQPAELGDSAVYLCASSLGGIDTQYFGPGTRLTVL.

This chain links TRBV6-5 with TRBJ2-3; 7 nucleotides agree with TRBD1. The germline V gene encodes CDR1 MNHEY and CDR2 SVGAGI. The ends lost 0 bases at V and 3 bases at J; junction bases unmatched: 3. CDR3 length equals 15 residues. CDR3 nucleotides: TGTGCCAGCAGTTACTCAGGGGGCCAAACAGATACGCAGTATTTT. Protein product: CASSYSGGQTDTQYF.

The CDR3 nucleotides are TGTGCCAGCAGCTTGACAGGGCCCTACGAGCAGTACTTC. This encodes CASSLTGPYEQYF. The V and J genes are TRBV12-3 or TRBV12-4 and TRBJ2-7, with 7 positions matching TRBD1. J lost 2 bases, V lost 6 bases, and 4 bases had no gene match. The CDR3 contains 13 residues.

DNA of the CDR3: TGTGCCAGCTGTAGGGGGCGAGACACCGGGGAGCTGTTTTTT. It is translated as CASCRGRDTGELFF. The chain has TRBV19 and TRBJ2-2; 7 nucleotides match TRBD1. The V gene's germline CDR1 is LNHDA and CDR2 SQIVND (reference sequence). The CDR3 contains 14 residues. The ends lost 9 bases at V and 3 bases at J; junction bases unmatched: 7.

The V call is TRBV19, the J call TRBJ2-1, with 14 bases that match TRBD2. V lost 4 bases to trimming and J lost 2 bases; unmatched junction nucleotides: 4. The CDR3 runs 17 residues. The germline gives CDR1 LNHDA, CDR2 SQIVND (reference sequence). CDR3 bases: TGTGCCAGTAGTAACAGGACTAGCGGGAGGACCTACAATGAGCAGTTCTTC. Its translation is CASSNRTSGRTYNEQFF.

The count of this clone is one. This chain connects TRBV18 to TRBJ2-7; 8 nucleotides match TRBD2. V was pared by 3 bases and J by 0 bases, with 4 bases of the junction left unmatched. CDR1 is KGHSH, CDR2 LQKENI, per germline. CDR3 length: 15 residues. The CDR3 DNA follows: TGTGCCAGCTCACCCGTAGCGGGGAGCTCCTACGAGCAGTACTTC. Translated: CASSPVAGSSYEQYF.

The V gene is TRBV2, the J gene TRBJ2-1; 8 nucleotides align to TRBD1. Germline CDR1 and CDR2: SNHLY and FYNNEI. V was pared by 4 bases and J by 10 bases, with 6 bases of the junction left unmatched. The CDR3 runs to 13 residues. The CDR3 nucleotides read TGTGCCAGCAGTGGACAGGGGCTGGGGGAGCAGTTCTTC. Its translation: CASSGQGLGEQFF.

This chain joins TRBV3-1 (or the pseudogene TRBV3-2) and TRBJ1-1; 7 nucleotides line up with TRBD1. V lost 4 bases and J lost 5; bases outside the gene matches: 10. CDR3 length equals 15 residues. Germline V lookup: CDR1 LGHDT, CDR2 YNNKEL (reference sequence). CDR3 loop: CASSRSDRDNTEAFF. The CDR3 coding sequence is TGTGCCAGCAGCCGATCAGACAGGGATAATACTGAAGCTTTCTTT.

The rearrangement uses TRBV29-1 and TRBJ1-2, with D maybe TRBD1 (6 bases). The CDR3 covers 12 residues. V gave up 7 bases and J gave up 1 base, with 10 bases separating them. CDR1 and CDR2 (germline): SQVTM, ANQGSEA. CDR3 loop: CSAGVGNYGYTF. CDR3 nucleotide sequence: TGCAGCGCAGGGGTTGGTAACTATGGCTACACCTTC.

The J gene is TRBJ2-5, the V gene TRBV4-3; D uncertain. The germline V gene has CDR1 LGHNA and CDR2 YSLEER. Trimming cost V 5 bases and J 2 bases, with 15 bases left between them. CDR3 length: 15 residues. CDR3 nucleotides: TGCGCCAGCAGCTACACGACACAAGAACAAGAGACCCAGTACTTC. Its protein product is CASSYTTQEQETQYF.

The V and J genes are TRBV11-2 and TRBJ2-5; TRBD1 matches 10 bases. Germline-derived CDR1 and CDR2 are SGHAT and FQNNGV. The CDR3 sequence is 16 residues long. Unmatched junction bases numbered 12, after V lost 6 bases and J lost 5 bases. In DNA, the CDR3 is TGTGCCAGCAGAAGACCGGGACAGGGGTACTGGGAGACCCAGTACTTC. Its translation is CASRRPGQGYWETQYF.

The rearrangement joins TRBV20-1 to TRBJ1-2; no clear D gene. CDR1 DFQATT and CDR2 SNEGSKA come from the germline V gene (reference sequence). CDR3 size: 12 residues. V lost 3 bases and J lost 5, with 10 bases in between. The chain's CDR3 is CSASDGPYGYTF. Here the CDR3 DNA reads TGCAGTGCTAGTGATGGCCCATATGGCTACACCTTC.

This clone appeared a few times. The chain has TRBV5-1 and TRBJ2-7; 7 bases are a match to TRBD2. V lost 4 bases to trimming and J lost 0 bases; unmatched junction nucleotides: 1. The CDR3 extends over 13 amino acids. Germline V lookup: CDR1 SGHRS, CDR2 YFSETQ. CDR3 nucleotides: TGCGCCAGCAGCCGCGGGAGCTCCTACGAGCAGTACTTC. Translating it yields CASSRGSSYEQYF.

V is TRBV4-1 and J is TRBJ2-5, with TRBD2 identical over 8 bases. This CDR3 is 17 amino acids long. V lost 1 base, J lost 1 base, and 8 bases stayed unmatched. From germline, CDR1 is MGHRA and CDR2 YSYEKL. The CDR3 loop is CASSQAMRTSSQETQYF. CDR3 in DNA: TGCGCCAGCAGCCAAGCAATGCGGACTAGCAGCCAAGAGACCCAGTACTTC.

The CDR3 loop is CASSGQGTFVGEQYF. The DNA of the CDR3 is TGTGCCAGCAGTGGACAGGGCACCTTCGTTGGGGAGCAGTACTTC. J is TRBJ2-7 and V is TRBV2, with 7 bases matching TRBD1. CDR3 size: 15 residues. Germline loops: CDR1 SNHLY, CDR2 FYNNEI. V was clipped by 4 bases and J by 7 bases; unmatched bases: 13.

The genes are TRBV4-1 and TRBJ2-1; D possibly corresponds to TRBD1 (6 bases). The germline CDR1 and CDR2 sequences are MGHRA and YSYEKL. The CDR3 consists of 17 residues. Trimming took off 2 bases at V and 5 bases at J, with 19 bases between the two ends. The CDR3 DNA is TGCGCCAGCAGCCAACCGACAGACAGGAAGAAGGACAATGAGCAGTTCTTC. Its translation is CASSQPTDRKKDNEQFF.

The chain combines TRBV19 with TRBJ2-5; 9 bases agree with TRBD1. CDR1 is LNHDA, CDR2 SQIVND, per germline (reference sequence). The length of the CDR3 is 14 residues. Losses at the gene ends were 5 bases for V and 5 bases for J; bases not matched to a gene: 6. The chain's CDR3 is CASSQGQGVETQYF. The CDR3 nucleotides read TGTGCCAGTAGTCAGGGACAGGGCGTGGAGACCCAGTACTTC.

The rearrangement links TRBV13 to TRBJ2-7; 10 bases are shared with TRBD1. CDR1 PRHDT and CDR2 FYEKMQ come from the germline V gene (reference sequence). The junction had 8 bases not matched to a gene; V was cut back by 4 bases and J by 2 bases. The length of the CDR3 is 16 residues. CDR3 nucleotides: TGTGCCAGCAGCTGGGCTATAGGACAGGGGGCCTACGAGCAGTACTTC. Amino acids: CASSWAIGQGAYEQYF.